This T cell receptor (beta chain) was documented in a study of PD-L1 blockade in urothelial cancer. The CDR3 has 14 amino acids. CDR1 and CDR2 (germline): SEHNR, FQNEAQ (reference sequence). Trimming removed 4 bases from V and 6 bases from J; junction bases left unmatched: 4. Time point reported: pretreatment peripheral blood. Synthetic TCR analog templates were added to each PCR reaction. Profiled with immunoSEQ multiplex PCR; TCRdb holds only in-frame clones, not every one. This table has roughly 130,000 clones, about 88% appearing once. The specimen was PBMCs, collected around atezolizumab (anti-PD-L1) treatment. The V gene is TRBV7-9, the J gene TRBJ2-3, with 10 bases matching TRBD2. The receptor was derived from a man aged 50 to 60 with urothelial cancer. CDR3 sequence (DNA): TGTGCCAGCAGCTCCCAAGCGGGAGGGGATACGCAGTATTTT. Translating gives CASSSQAGGDTQYF. Variable domain in full (rest from reference TRBV7-9 and TRBJ2-3): DTGVSQNPRHKITKRGQNVTFRCDPISEHNRLYWYRQTLGQGPEFLTYFQNEAQLEKSRLLSDRFSAERPKGSFSTLEIQRTEQGDSAMYLCASSSQAGGDTQYFGPGTRLTVL.